The entry that follows covers one TCR beta chain sequence. This sample was taken from a study of shared clonotypes between healthy human individuals. Deep was the level used in running the assay. Method: immunoSEQ multiplex PCR; TCRdb's copy keeps in-frame clones and lacks some. In the table there are about 600,000 clones, roughly 79% of which are singletons. Looked up from germline, CDR1 is SGHVS and CDR2 is FNYEAQ. The length of the CDR3 is 13 residues. V lost 8 bases, J lost 4 bases, and 12 bases lay in between. J is TRBJ1-3 and V is TRBV7-6, with D possibly TRBD1 on 6 matching bases. Source material: PBMCs. The clonotype originates from a woman aged 40 to 50 in good health. Some clones in this sample may be carry-over from other donors' samples. The CDR3: CASSGQRGNTIYF. As DNA, the CDR3 is TGTGCCAGCTCGGGACAAAGGGGAAACACCATATATTTT.